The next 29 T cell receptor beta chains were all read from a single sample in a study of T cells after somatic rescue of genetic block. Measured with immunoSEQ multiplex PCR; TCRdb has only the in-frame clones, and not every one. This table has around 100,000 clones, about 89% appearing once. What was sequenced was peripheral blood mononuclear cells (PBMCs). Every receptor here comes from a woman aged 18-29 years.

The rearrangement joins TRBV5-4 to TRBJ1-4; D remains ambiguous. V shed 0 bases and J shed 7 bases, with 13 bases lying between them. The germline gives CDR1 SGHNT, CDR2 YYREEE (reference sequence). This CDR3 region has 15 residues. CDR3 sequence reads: CASSLEGSPLEKLFF. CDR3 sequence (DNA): TGTGCCAGCAGCTTGGAGGGCAGCCCGCTTGAAAAACTGTTTTTT.

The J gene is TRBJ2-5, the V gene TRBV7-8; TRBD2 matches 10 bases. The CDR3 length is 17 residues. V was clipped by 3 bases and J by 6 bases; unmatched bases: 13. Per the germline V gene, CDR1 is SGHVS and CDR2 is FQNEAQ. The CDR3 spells CASSLLKRGGFGKTQYF. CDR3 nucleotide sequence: TGTGCCAGCAGCTTGCTGAAGCGGGGGGGATTTGGGAAGACCCAGTACTTC. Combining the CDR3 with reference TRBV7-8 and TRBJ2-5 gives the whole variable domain GAGVSQSPRYKVAKRGQDVALRCDPISGHVSLFWYQQALGQGPEFLTYFQNEAQLDKSGLPSDRFFAERPEGSVSTLKIQRTQQEDSAVYLCASSLLKRGGFGKTQYFGPGTRLLVL.

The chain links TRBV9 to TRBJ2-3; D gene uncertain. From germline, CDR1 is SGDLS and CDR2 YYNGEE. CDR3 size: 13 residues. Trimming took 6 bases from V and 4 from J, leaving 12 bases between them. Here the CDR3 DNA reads TGTGCCAGCAACGGCGATGGGGCAGATACGCAGTATTTT. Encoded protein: CASNGDGADTQYF.

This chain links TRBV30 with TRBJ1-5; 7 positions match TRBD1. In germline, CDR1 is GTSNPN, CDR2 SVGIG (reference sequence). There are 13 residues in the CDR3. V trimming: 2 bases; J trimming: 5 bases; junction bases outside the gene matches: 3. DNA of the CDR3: TGTGCCTGGAGTTCTCAGGGGGATCAGCCCCAGCATTTT. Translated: CAWSSQGDQPQHF.

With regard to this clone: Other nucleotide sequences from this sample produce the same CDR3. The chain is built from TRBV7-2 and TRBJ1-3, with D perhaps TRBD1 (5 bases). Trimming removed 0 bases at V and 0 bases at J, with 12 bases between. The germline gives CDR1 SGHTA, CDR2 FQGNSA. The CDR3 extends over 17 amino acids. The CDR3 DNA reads TGTGCCAGCAGCTTAGCAACCCCAGGGAGCTCTGGAAACACCATATATTTT. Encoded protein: CASSLATPGSSGNTIYF. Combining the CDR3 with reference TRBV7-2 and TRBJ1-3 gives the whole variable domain GAGVSQSPSNKVTEKGKDVELRCDPISGHTALYWYRQSLGQGLEFLIYFQGNSAPDKSGLPSDRFSAERTGGSVSTLTIQRTQQEDSAVYLCASSLATPGSSGNTIYFGEGSWLTVV.

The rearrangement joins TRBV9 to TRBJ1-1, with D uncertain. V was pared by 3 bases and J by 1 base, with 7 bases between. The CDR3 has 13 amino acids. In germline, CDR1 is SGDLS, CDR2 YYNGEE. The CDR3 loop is CASSAYQNTEAFF. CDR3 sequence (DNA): TGTGCCAGCAGCGCCTACCAGAACACTGAAGCTTTCTTT.

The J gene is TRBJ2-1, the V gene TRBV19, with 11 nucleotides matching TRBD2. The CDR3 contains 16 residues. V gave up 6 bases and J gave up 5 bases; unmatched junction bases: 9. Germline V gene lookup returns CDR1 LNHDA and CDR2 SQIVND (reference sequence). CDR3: CASSPGLAGIHNEQFF. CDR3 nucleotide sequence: TGTGCCAGTAGCCCCGGACTAGCGGGCATCCACAATGAGCAGTTCTTC. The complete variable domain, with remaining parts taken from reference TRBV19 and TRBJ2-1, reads DGGITQSPKYLFRKEGQNVTLSCEQNLNHDAMYWYRQDPGQGLRLIYYSQIVNDFQKGDIAEGYSVSREKKESFPLTVTSAQKNPTAFYLCASSPGLAGIHNEQFFGPGTRLTVL.

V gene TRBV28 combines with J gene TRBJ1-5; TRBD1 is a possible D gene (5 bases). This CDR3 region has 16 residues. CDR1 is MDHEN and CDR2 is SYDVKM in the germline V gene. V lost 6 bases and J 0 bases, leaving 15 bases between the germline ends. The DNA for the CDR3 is TGTGCCAGCAGCCCTGGCGGGGGAGATAGCAATCAGCCCCAGCATTTT. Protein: CASSPGGGDSNQPQHF.

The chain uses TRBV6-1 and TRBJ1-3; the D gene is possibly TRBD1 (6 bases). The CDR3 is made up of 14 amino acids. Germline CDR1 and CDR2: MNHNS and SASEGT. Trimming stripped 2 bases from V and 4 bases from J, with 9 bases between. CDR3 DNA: TGTGCCAGCAGTGAAAGGACAGTCGGAAACACCATATATTTT. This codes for CASSERTVGNTIYF.

This chain's CDR3 is CASSVQGEETQYF. The CDR3 DNA is TGCGCCAGCAGCGTTCAGGGGGAAGAGACCCAGTACTTC. V usage is TRBV5-1 and J usage is TRBJ2-5; 7 bases fit TRBD1. The V gene's germline CDR1 is SGHRS and CDR2 YFSETQ. V gave up 4 bases and J gave up 3 bases; unmatched junction bases: 3. The CDR3 is 13 residues long.

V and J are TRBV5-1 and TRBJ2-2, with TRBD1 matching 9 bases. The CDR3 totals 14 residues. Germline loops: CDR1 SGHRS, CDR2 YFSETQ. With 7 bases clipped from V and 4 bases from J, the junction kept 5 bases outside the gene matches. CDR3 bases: TGCGCCAGCCACAGGGGGCAGAGCACCGGGGAGCTGTTTTTT. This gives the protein CASHRGQSTGELFF.

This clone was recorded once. This CDR3 is CASSLYRIDRGQSYNSPLHF. As DNA, the CDR3 is TGTGCCAGCAGCTTGTACAGGATCGACAGGGGGCAGTCCTATAATTCACCCCTCCACTTT. V and J are TRBV7-8 and TRBJ1-6; 10 bases fit TRBD1. Looked up from germline, CDR1 is SGHVS and CDR2 is FQNEAQ. Unmatched junction bases numbered 12, after V lost 3 bases and J lost 1 base. The CDR3 sequence is 20 residues long.

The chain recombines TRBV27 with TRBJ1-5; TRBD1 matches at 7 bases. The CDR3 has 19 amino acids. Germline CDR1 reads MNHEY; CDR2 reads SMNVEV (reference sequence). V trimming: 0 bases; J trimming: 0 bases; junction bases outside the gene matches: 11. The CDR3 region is CASSLSMKGTDYSNQPQHF. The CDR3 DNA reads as TGTGCCAGCAGTTTATCCATGAAAGGGACAGACTATAGCAATCAGCCCCAGCATTTT.

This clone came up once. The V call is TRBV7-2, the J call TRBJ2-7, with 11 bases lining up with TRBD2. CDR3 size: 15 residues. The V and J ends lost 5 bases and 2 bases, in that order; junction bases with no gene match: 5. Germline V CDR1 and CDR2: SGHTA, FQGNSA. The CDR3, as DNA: TGTGCCAGCAGCCGTAGCGGGGGGGAGGCCTACGAGCAGTACTTC. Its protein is CASSRSGGEAYEQYF.

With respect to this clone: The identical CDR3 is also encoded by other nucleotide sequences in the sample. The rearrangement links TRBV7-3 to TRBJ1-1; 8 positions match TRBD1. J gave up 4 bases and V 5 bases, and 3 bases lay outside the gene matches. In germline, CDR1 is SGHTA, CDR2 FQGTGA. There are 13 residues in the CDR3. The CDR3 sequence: CASSLTGGTEAFF. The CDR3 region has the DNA TGTGCCAGCAGCCTCACAGGGGGCACTGAAGCTTTCTTT. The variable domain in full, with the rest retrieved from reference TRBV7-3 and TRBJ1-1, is GAGVSQTPSNKVTEKGKYVELRCDPISGHTALYWYRQSLGQGPEFLIYFQGTGAADDSGLPNDRFFAVRPEGSVSTLKIQRTERGDSAVYLCASSLTGGTEAFFGQGTRLTVV.

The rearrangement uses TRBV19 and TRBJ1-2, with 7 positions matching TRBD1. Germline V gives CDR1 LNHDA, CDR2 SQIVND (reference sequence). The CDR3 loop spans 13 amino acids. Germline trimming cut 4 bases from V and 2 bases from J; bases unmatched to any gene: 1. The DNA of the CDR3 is TGTGCCAGTAGTACGGACAGGAACTATGGCTACACCTTC. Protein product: CASSTDRNYGYTF.

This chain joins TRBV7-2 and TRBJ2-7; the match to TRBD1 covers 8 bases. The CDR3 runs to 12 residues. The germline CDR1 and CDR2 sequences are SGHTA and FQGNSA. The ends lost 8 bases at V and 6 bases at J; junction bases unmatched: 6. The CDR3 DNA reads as TGTGCCAGCGGGCAGGGGGCTTTCGAGCAGTACTTC. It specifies CASGQGAFEQYF.

CDR3 sequence: CASSQRQLTNYGYTF. The CDR3 DNA reads TGTGCCAGCAGCCAAAGACAGCTGACTAACTATGGCTACACCTTC. The chain employs TRBV4-2 and TRBJ1-2, with D perhaps matching TRBD1 (5 bases). Trimming cost V 2 bases and J 0 bases, with 10 bases left between them. Germline V gene sequence: CDR1 LGHNA, CDR2 YNFKEQ. CDR3 length: 15 amino acids.

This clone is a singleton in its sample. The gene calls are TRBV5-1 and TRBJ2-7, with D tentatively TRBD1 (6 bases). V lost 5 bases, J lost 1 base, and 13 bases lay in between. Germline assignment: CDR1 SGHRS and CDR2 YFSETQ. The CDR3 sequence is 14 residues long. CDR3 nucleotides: TGCGCCAGCAGGAAGGACCAGGGGTCCTACGAGCAGTACTTC. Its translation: CASRKDQGSYEQYF.

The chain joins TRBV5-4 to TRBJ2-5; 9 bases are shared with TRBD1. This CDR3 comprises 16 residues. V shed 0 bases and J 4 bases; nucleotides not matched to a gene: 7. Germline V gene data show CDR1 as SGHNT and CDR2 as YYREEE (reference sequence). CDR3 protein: CASSLGGQGKGETQYF. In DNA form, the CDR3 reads TGTGCCAGCAGCTTGGGGGGACAGGGAAAGGGAGAGACCCAGTACTTC.

The DNA for the CDR3 is TGTGCCAGCAGTGTCCCCGTTGGGTCAGGCTACAATGAGCAGTTCTTC. Its protein product is CASSVPVGSGYNEQFF. The V call is TRBV6-1, the J call TRBJ2-1; D call uncertain. The CDR3 covers 16 residues. CDR1 and CDR2 from the germline V gene are MNHNS and SASEGT. The V and J ends lost 4 bases and 3 bases respectively, with 16 bases between them.

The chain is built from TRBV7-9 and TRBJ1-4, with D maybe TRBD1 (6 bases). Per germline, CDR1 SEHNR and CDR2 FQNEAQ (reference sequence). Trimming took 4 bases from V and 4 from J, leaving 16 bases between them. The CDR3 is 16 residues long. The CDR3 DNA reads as TGTGCCAGCAGCTCCCGTACCAGGGGCCTTAATGAAAAACTGTTTTTT. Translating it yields CASSSRTRGLNEKLFF.

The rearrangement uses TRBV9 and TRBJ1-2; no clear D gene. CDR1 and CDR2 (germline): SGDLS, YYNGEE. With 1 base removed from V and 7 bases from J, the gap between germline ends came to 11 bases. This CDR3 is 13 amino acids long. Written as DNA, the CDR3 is TGTGCCAGCAGCGTAACTTCTGCTTCTGGCTACACCTTC. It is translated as CASSVTSASGYTF.

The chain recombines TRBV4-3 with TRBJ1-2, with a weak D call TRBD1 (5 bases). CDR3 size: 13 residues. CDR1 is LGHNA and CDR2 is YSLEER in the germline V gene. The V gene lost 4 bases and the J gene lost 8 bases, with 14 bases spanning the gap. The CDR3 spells CASSPAGRSGYTF. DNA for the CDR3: TGCGCCAGCAGCCCAGCGGGACGGTCGGGCTACACCTTC.

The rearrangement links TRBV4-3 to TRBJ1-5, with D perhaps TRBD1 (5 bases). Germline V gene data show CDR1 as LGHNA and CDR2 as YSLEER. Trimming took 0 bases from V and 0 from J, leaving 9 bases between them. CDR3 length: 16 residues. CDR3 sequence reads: CASSQERGYSNQPQHF. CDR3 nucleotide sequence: TGCGCCAGCAGCCAAGAGAGGGGATATAGCAATCAGCCCCAGCATTTT.

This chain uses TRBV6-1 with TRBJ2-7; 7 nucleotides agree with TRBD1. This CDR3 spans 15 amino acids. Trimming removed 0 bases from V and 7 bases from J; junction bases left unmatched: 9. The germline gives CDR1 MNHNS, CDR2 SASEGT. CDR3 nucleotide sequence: TGTGCCAGCAGTGAAGCGCGGGCAGGGGGACGGGAGCAGTACTTC. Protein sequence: CASSEARAGGREQYF.

CDR3 protein: CASSLSRHNEQFF. In nucleotides, the CDR3 is TGTGCCAGCAGCTTGAGCAGACACAATGAGCAGTTCTTC. The V call is TRBV5-6, the J call TRBJ2-1; D gene ambiguous. This CDR3 is built from 13 residues. Trimming took 1 base from V and 5 from J, leaving 7 bases between them. Germline V gene data show CDR1 as SGHDT and CDR2 as YYEEEE.

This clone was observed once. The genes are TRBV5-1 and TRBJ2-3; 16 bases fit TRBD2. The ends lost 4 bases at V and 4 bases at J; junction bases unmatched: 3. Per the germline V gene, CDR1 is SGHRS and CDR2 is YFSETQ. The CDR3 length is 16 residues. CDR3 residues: CASSVGTSGGADTQYF. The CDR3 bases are TGCGCCAGCAGCGTTGGGACTAGCGGGGGGGCAGATACGCAGTATTTT.

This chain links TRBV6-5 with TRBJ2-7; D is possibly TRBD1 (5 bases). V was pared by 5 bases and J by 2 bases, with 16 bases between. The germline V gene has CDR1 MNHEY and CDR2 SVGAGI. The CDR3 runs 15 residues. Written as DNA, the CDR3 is TGTGCCAGCAGTCTTTCGTTTGACAGAACCTACGAGCAGTACTTC. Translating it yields CASSLSFDRTYEQYF.